The clone carrying this T cell receptor (beta chain) has only a few counts. The source of the sample is a study of blood T cell repertoires in COVID-19. Study as a whole: Sites in the United States, Italy and Spain provided acute and convalescent COVID-19 samples. Sources were T cells, B-cell-depleted T cells, or PBMCs; the material itself was cDNA or gDNA.

One Seattle source followed patients from active infection through their disease course. Source study methods: Counts of nucleated cells, estimated from reference gene primer amplification, were obtained. TCRdb keeps only in-frame clones here, not all; method: immunoSEQ multiplex PCR. Clone size and V and J calls were adopted from that table, with D and trimming inferred from the DNA. The sample consists of about 160,000 clones, around 82% of them appearing once. This CDR3 spans 14 amino acids. With 2 bases removed from V and 6 bases from J, the gap between germline ends came to 12 bases. Per the germline V gene, CDR1 is SGHDN and CDR2 is FVKESK.

Sequenced material: peripheral blood. The receptor was isolated from a woman aged 35 to 49 with COVID-19, enrolled during active disease. This chain connects TRBV14 to TRBJ2-3; possible D gene TRBD2, 5 bases. CDR3 residues: CASSQIGGGDTQYF. CDR3 DNA sequence: TGTGCCAGCAGCCAAATTGGCGGCGGGGATACGCAGTATTTT. The variable domain in full, completed from reference TRBV14 and TRBJ2-3, reads EAGVTQFPSHSVIEKGQTVTLRCDPISGHDNLYWYRRVMGKEIKFLLHFVKESKQDESGMPNNRFLAERTGGTYSTLKVQPAELEDSGVYFCASSQIGGGDTQYFGPGTRLTVL.